This note documents a single T cell receptor (beta chain) sequence. No antigen is known for it. The table came from immunoSEQ multiplex PCR; TCRdb's copy has only in-frame clones and leaves some out. The table lists tens of thousands of clones, approximately 80% of them singletons. The authors isolated CD4+ T cells after roughly eleven days of culture. Participants were given two doses of BNT162b2 or mRNA-1273 vaccine. This entry is derived from a study of vaccination effects on CD4 cells after COVID-19. Study at large: Antigen-specific CD4+ T cells were expanded (with viral peptide pools) by the ViraFEST assay ahead of sequencing. A median of 72 days separated the second dose and sampling. Whole-study results and caveats: Small numbers of convalescent patients limited the study. It also lacked early post-infection timepoints.

The source is a human donor who received a COVID-19 vaccine. This specimen was CD4+ T cells from PBMCs cultured without peptide, taken after COVID-19 vaccination.

The CDR3 is CASTLTGAGIVKNIQYF. CDR3 coding DNA: TGTGCCAGTACTCTGACCGGGGCGGGGATCGTCAAAAACATTCAGTACTTC. The rearrangement uses TRBV19 and TRBJ2-4; TRBD2 might be the D (6 bases). The germline V gene has CDR1 LNHDA and CDR2 SQIVND (reference sequence). Trimming stripped 7 bases from V and 3 bases from J, with 22 bases between. The CDR3 totals 17 residues.